This entry concerns a single TCR beta chain. These data originate in a study of blood T cell repertoires in COVID-19. Overall study: Spain, Italy and the United States supplied samples that represented acute and convalescent COVID-19. Nucleic acid was either cDNA or gDNA, and it came from T cells, B-cell-depleted T cells, or PBMCs.

Germline V gives CDR1 LNHDA, CDR2 SQIVND (reference sequence). V was trimmed by 6 bases and J by 3 bases, leaving 22 bases between them. This CDR3 is built from 17 residues. Original processing notes: Amplification with reference gene primers provided the estimates of nucleated cell counts. Sequencing was performed with immunoSEQ multiplex PCR; in TCRdb, only in-frame clones are kept and a portion is missing. D and trimming were read from the DNA, whereas the V and J calls and clone size are those reported in that table. This table has roughly 68,000 clones, under 85% appearing once. This sequence joins TRBV19 and TRBJ2-3; weak D call: TRBD1 (6 bases). The sample comprised peripheral blood. The clonotype originates from a woman between 45 and 65 years old with acute or convalescent COVID-19. The CDR3 DNA is TGTGCCAGTAGAGGTACAGGGAGTGTTAGGTTGACAGATACGCAGTATTTT. Protein sequence: CASRGTGSVRLTDTQYF.